This T cell receptor (beta chain) was identified during a study of shared clonotypes between healthy human individuals. This clone was observed a single time. Looked up from germline, CDR1 is MDHEN and CDR2 is SYDVKM. V gave up 3 bases and J gave up 2 bases; unmatched junction bases: 7. This CDR3 has 16 amino acids. Clones were read by immunoSEQ multiplex PCR, and TCRdb kept only the in-frame ones, dropping some. Among a few million clones, just under 95% were seen once, and the ten largest hold around 0.4%. Sequenced material: naive CD4+ T cells from PBMCs. The subset denotes: CD45RA+ positively selected. This clonotype was obtained from a man aged 18 to 29 in good health. Some clones in this sample may be carry-over from other donors' samples. This rearrangement joins TRBV28 to TRBJ1-5, with TRBD1 matching over 7 bases. CDR3 loop: CASSFGRGLGNQPQHF. In nucleotides, the CDR3 is TGTGCCAGCAGTTTCGGCAGGGGGTTAGGCAATCAGCCCCAGCATTTT.